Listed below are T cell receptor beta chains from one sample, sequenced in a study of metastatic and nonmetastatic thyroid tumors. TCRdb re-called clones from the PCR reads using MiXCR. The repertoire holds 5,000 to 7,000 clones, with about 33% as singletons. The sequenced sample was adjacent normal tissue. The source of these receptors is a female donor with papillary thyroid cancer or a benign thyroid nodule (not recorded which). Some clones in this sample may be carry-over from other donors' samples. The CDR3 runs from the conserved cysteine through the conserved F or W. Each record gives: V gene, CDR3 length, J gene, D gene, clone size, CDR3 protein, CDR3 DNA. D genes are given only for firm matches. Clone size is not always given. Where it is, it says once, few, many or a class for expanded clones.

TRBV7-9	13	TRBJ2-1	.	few	CASSASQRDEQFF	TGTGCCAGCAGCGCCTCGCAGAGGGATGAGCAGTTCTTC
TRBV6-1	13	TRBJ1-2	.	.	CASRRGFNYGYTF	TGTGCCAGCAGAAGGGGATTTAACTATGGCTACACCTTC
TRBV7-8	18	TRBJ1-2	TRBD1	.	CASSYSGTGGLGAYGYTF	TGTGCCAGCAGCTACTCCGGGACAGGGGGCCTCGGAGCTTATGGCTACACCTTC
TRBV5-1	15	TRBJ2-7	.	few	CASSLESRIVYEQYF	TGCGCCAGCAGCTTGGAAAGTCGCATAGTCTACGAGCAGTACTTC
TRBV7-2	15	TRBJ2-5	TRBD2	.	CASSSAGGPRETQYF	TGTGCCAGCAGCTCAGCGGGAGGGCCAAGAGAGACCCAGTACTTC
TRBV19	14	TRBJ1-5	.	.	CASSWTPVGQPQHF	TGTGCCAGTAGTTGGACCCCGGTGGGCCAGCCCCAGCATTTT
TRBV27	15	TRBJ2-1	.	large	CASSLGLFSYNEQFF	TGTGCCAGCAGTTTAGGGCTGTTCTCCTACAATGAGCAGTTCTTC
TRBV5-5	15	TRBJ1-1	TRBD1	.	CASSLTGGGGTEAFF	TGTGCCAGCAGCTTGACAGGGGGCGGGGGCACTGAAGCTTTCTTT
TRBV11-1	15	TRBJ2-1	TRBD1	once	CASSQPGQGSHEQFF	TGTGCCAGCAGCCAGCCGGGACAGGGGTCCCATGAGCAGTTCTTC
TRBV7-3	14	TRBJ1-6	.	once	CASSLGTVHSPLHF	TGTGCCAGCAGCTTGGGGACCGTGCATTCACCCCTCCACTTT
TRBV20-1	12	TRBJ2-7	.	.	CSAGTQADEQYF	TGCAGTGCGGGGACCCAGGCGGACGAGCAGTACTTC
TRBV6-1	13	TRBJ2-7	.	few	CASSEMWSYEQYF	TGTGCCAGCAGTGAAATGTGGTCCTACGAGCAGTACTTC
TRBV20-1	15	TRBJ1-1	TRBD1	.	CSARGAGGKNTEAFF	TGCAGTGCTAGAGGGGCAGGGGGCAAAAACACTGAAGCTTTCTTT
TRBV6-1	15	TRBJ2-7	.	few	CASSRTASLGYEQYF	TGTGCCAGCAGCCGGACAGCGAGTTTAGGCTACGAGCAGTACTTC
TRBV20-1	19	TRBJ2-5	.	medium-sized	CSARGLIRKTLTFIETQYF	TGCAGTGCTAGAGGATTAATCAGGAAAACCTTGACGTTCATAGAGACCCAGTACTTC
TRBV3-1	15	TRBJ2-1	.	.	CASSRGWSSYNEQFF	TGTGCCAGCAGCCGGGGGTGGAGCTCCTACAATGAGCAGTTCTTC
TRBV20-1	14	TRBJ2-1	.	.	CSARDLITYNEQFF	TGCAGTGCACGGGACCTGATAACCTACAATGAGCAGTTCTTC
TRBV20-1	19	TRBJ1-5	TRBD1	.	CSARPHRDRGLYSNQPQHF	TGCAGTGCTAGACCCCACCGGGACAGGGGATTGTATAGCAATCAGCCCCAGCATTTT
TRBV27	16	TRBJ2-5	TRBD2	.	CASRPDGREIEETQYF	TGTGCCAGCAGACCCGATGGGCGGGAGATCGAAGAGACCCAGTACTTC
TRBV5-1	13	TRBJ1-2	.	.	CASSLDRDYGYTF	TGCGCCAGCAGCTTGGATAGGGATTATGGCTACACCTTC
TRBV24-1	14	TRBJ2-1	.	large	CATSDRLAYNEQFF	TGTGCCACCAGTGACCGACTAGCCTACAATGAGCAGTTCTTC
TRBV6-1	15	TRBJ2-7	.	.	CASSDFGRRAYEQYF	TGTGCCAGCAGTGATTTTGGGCGGAGGGCCTACGAGCAGTACTTC
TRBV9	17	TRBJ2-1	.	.	CASSVELGTVWTVEQFF	TGTGCCAGCAGCGTAGAGCTGGGGACCGTCTGGACGGTGGAGCAGTTCTTC
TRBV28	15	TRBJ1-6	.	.	CASSTGPVYNSPLHF	TGTGCCAGCAGTACCGGGCCCGTTTATAATTCACCCCTCCACTTT
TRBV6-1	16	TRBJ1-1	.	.	CASSEAPQGMNTEAFF	TGTGCCAGCAGTGAGGCACCTCAGGGGATGAACACTGAAGCTTTCTTT
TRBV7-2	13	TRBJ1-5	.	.	CASSRDRRQPQHF	TGTGCCAGCAGCCGTGACCGCCGGCAGCCCCAGCATTTT
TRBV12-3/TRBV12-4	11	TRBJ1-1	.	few	CASSSQRKAFF	TGTGCCAGCAGTTCACAGAGAAAAGCTTTCTTT
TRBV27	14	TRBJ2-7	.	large	CASSPSQLLYEQYF	TGTGCCAGCAGCCCATCGCAGCTCCTCTACGAGCAGTACTTC
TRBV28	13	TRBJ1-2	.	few	CASSRQKNYGYTF	TGTGCCAGCAGCCGTCAGAAGAACTATGGCTACACCTTC
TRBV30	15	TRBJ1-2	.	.	CAWKPGGLGNYGYTF	TGTGCCTGGAAACCGGGGGGGTTGGGAAACTATGGCTACACCTTC
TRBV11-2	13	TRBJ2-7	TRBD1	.	CASSLDRLNEQYF	TGTGCCAGCAGCTTGGACAGGTTAAACGAGCAGTACTTC
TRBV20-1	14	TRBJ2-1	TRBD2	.	CSAFGLAVYNEQFF	TGCAGTGCGTTTGGACTAGCGGTATACAATGAGCAGTTCTTC
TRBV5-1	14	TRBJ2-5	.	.	CASSLMGAEETQYF	TGCGCCAGCAGCTTGATGGGGGCTGAGGAGACCCAGTACTTC
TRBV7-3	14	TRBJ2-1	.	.	CASSPLVKPRRQFF	TGTGCCAGCAGCCCACTGGTGAAACCCCGTCGGCAGTTCTTC
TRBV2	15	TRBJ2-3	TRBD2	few	CASATGGPDRDTQYF	TGTGCCAGCGCTACGGGGGGGCCTGATAGAGATACGCAGTATTTT
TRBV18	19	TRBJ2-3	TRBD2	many	CASSPLISGSLPYTDTQYF	TGTGCCAGCTCACCACTTATCAGCGGGAGCCTGCCATACACAGATACGCAGTATTTT
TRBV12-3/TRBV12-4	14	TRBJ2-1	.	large	CASTTHWGGDEQFF	TGTGCCAGCACCACGCACTGGGGGGGCGATGAGCAGTTCTTC
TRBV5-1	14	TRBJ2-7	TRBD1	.	CASSVGTAGYEQYF	TGCGCCAGCAGCGTCGGGACAGCAGGCTACGAGCAGTACTTC
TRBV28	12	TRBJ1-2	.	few	CASSPQGSGYTF	TGTGCCAGCAGCCCCCAGGGCAGTGGCTACACCTTC
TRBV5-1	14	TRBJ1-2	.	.	CASSFLTANYGYTF	TGCGCCAGCAGCTTCCTAACAGCTAACTATGGCTACACCTTC
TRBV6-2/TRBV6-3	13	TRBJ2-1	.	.	CASSYWTNNEQFF	TGTGCCAGCAGTTATTGGACTAACAATGAGCAGTTCTTC
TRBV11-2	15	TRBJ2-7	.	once	CTSSHEHGSEYEQYF	TGTACCAGCAGTCACGAGCATGGTTCTGAGTACGAGCAGTACTTC
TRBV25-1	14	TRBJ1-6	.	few	CASSEFVSNSPLHF	TGTGCCAGCAGTGAATTCGTCAGTAATTCACCCCTCCACTTT
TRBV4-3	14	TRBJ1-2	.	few	CANSPAGGVLGYTF	TGCGCCAACAGCCCCGCGGGGGGGGTGTTGGGCTACACCTTC
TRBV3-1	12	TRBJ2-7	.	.	CASSQLSYEQYF	TGTGCCAGCAGCCAATTGTCTTACGAGCAGTACTTC
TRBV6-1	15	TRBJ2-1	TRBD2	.	CASSPRTSGSNEQFF	TGTGCCAGCAGTCCCAGGACTAGCGGGAGCAATGAGCAGTTCTTC
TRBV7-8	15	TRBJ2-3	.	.	CASSLVGGSTDTQYF	TGTGCCAGCAGCTTAGTTGGGGGAAGCACAGATACGCAGTATTTT
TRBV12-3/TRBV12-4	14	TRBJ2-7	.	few	CASTFGLGDYEQYF	TGTGCCAGCACTTTCGGGTTAGGGGACTACGAGCAGTACTTC
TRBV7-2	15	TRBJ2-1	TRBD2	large	CASSLGLAGYNEQFF	TGTGCCAGCAGCTTAGGACTAGCGGGCTACAATGAGCAGTTCTTC
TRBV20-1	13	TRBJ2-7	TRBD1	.	CSAIGQGINEQYF	TGCAGTGCCATTGGACAGGGGATCAACGAGCAGTACTTC
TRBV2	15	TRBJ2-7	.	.	CASRLTGFGFYEQYF	TGTGCCAGCAGACTCACAGGGTTCGGATTTTACGAGCAGTACTTC
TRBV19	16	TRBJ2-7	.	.	CASSIGVRPFSYEQYF	TGCGCCAGTAGTATAGGAGTACGGCCGTTCTCCTACGAGCAGTACTTC
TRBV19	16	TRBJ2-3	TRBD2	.	CASGLAGGTTTDTQYF	TGTGCCAGTGGGCTAGCGGGAGGTACCACTACAGATACGCAGTATTTT
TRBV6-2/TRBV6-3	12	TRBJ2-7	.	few	CASRPPTYEQYF	TGTGCCAGCAGGCCCCCTACTTACGAGCAGTACTTC